This TCR beta chain came from a study of Graves' ophthalmopathy and Graves' hyperthyroidism. Amplified material comprised TCR beta CDR3 regions derived from RNA transcripts. The authors performed first-round RT-PCR with HTBI primers and then a second-round multiplex PCR. Using its own MiXCR run on the multiplex PCR reads, TCRdb lists one record per CDR3 protein. Counted here are approximately 150,000 distinct CDR3 sequences, just under 40% occurring once; the ten biggest clones make up 8% to 10%. There are 17 residues in the CDR3. Trimming removed 4 bases from V and 4 bases from J; junction bases left unmatched: 14. Germline loops: CDR1 MNHEY, CDR2 SVGAGI.

The chain has TRBV6-5 and TRBJ1-1; 8 bases fit TRBD1. Sequencing was performed on peripheral blood. This TCR was recovered from a man between 25 and 39 years old with Graves' ophthalmopathy. CDR3 coding DNA: TGTGCCAGCAGTTCCGGGACAGGATCCACTTTAGGCACTGAAGCTTTCTTT. Amino acid sequence: CASSSGTGSTLGTEAFF.